These 22 T cell receptor beta chains were all obtained from the same sample, sequenced in a study of shared clonotypes between healthy human individuals. Only in-frame clones appear in the TCRdb table, and some are missing; sequencing was by immunoSEQ multiplex PCR. The sample holds around 2,000,000 clones, around 96% seen once. As defined, naive CD8 cells were CD45RO-negative and positively selected for CCR7, with terminally differentiated effector memory CD45RA+ cells excluded. Sequencing used naive CD8+ T cells sorted from blood. All receptors come from a man between 18 and 35 years old in good health.

The V and J genes are TRBV5-5 and TRBJ1-2; weak D call: TRBD1 (5 bases). Trimming left V 4 bases short and J 1 base short, with 11 bases between. Germline CDR1 and CDR2: SGHKS and YYEKEE (reference sequence). CDR3 size: 14 residues. The CDR3 nucleotides read TGTGCCAGCAGCCAACAGGAACTTAACTATGGCTACACCTTC. Amino acid sequence: CASSQQELNYGYTF.

This chain connects TRBV5-1 to TRBJ2-1; 11 bases agree with TRBD2. The CDR3 is 17 amino acids. With 3 bases clipped from V and 8 bases from J, the junction kept 13 bases outside the gene matches. Germline lookup yields CDR1 SGHRS and CDR2 YFSETQ. CDR3 amino acids: CASSSTLSGRAADEQFF. The CDR3 DNA reads TGCGCCAGCAGCTCGACCCTTAGCGGGAGGGCGGCGGATGAGCAGTTCTTC.

The rearrangement joins TRBV29-1 to TRBJ2-5; perhaps TRBD2 as D (5 bases). Germline loops: CDR1 SQVTM, CDR2 ANQGSEA. Trimming removed 4 bases at V and 0 bases at J, with 9 bases between. The CDR3 covers 13 residues. The CDR3 bases are TGCAGCGTTGTCGGCGGGTACCAAGAGACCCAGTACTTC. Encoded protein: CSVVGGYQETQYF.

This chain connects TRBV7-2 to TRBJ2-5; 7 bases are shared with TRBD2. The CDR3 loop spans 14 amino acids. V shed 4 bases, J shed 2 bases, and the junction held 4 bases outside the gene matches. Germline V gene lookup returns CDR1 SGHTA and CDR2 FQGNSA. This CDR3 is CASSSWTRQETQYF. As DNA, the CDR3 is TGTGCCAGCAGCTCGTGGACTAGACAAGAGACCCAGTACTTC.

This clone was seen once. Other nucleotide sequences in the sample specify the same CDR3. The rearrangement links TRBV30 to TRBJ2-5, with D possibly matching TRBD1 (6 bases). CDR3 size: 14 residues. The germline gives CDR1 GTSNPN, CDR2 SVGIG (reference sequence). The V and J ends lost 2 bases and 5 bases respectively, with 15 bases between them. The CDR3, as DNA: TGTGCCTGGAGTTCGGGTCAGGGGAGTGAGACCCAGTACTTC. Translated: CAWSSGQGSETQYF.

The gene calls are TRBV6-5 and TRBJ1-2; 11 bases map to TRBD1. The germline V gene has CDR1 MNHEY and CDR2 SVGAGI. The CDR3 is made up of 15 amino acids. The V segment lost 4 bases and the J segment 6 bases; nucleotides outside the gene matches: 7. CDR3 DNA sequence: TGTGCCAGCAGTTTCGGGACAGGGGGAGGGGATGGCTACACCTTC. It yields the protein CASSFGTGGGDGYTF.

A remark on this clone: Within the sample, other DNA sequences also encode this same CDR3. The gene calls are TRBV2 and TRBJ2-5; D possibly corresponds to TRBD2 (5 bases). V lost 6 bases, J lost 2 bases, and 7 bases lay in between. Germline V gene data show CDR1 as SNHLY and CDR2 as FYNNEI. The CDR3 has 12 residues. The CDR3 coding sequence is TGTGCCAGCAGGCGACTACAAGAGACCCAGTACTTC. Translation gives CASRRLQETQYF. The whole variable domain, remainder taken from reference TRBV2 and TRBJ2-5, is EPEVTQTPSHQVTQMGQEVILRCVPISNHLYFYWYRQILGQKVEFLVSFYNNEISEKSEIFDDQFSVERPDGSNFTLKIRSTKLEDSAMYFCASRRLQETQYFGPGTRLLVL.

Worth noting for this clone: Other DNA sequences in this specimen translate into the identical CDR3. The chain joins TRBV6-5 to TRBJ2-2; D uncertain. V dropped 0 bases and J dropped 5 bases, with 4 bases sitting between them. This CDR3 has 13 residues. Germline CDR1 is MNHEY and CDR2 is SVGAGI. The CDR3 DNA reads TGTGCCAGCAGTTACTCACTTACCGGGGAGCTGTTTTTT. Translated, it gives CASSYSLTGELFF.

Only one count was recorded for this clone. The chain couples TRBV5-8 to TRBJ2-3; D perhaps matches TRBD1 (5 bases). This CDR3 is 15 amino acids long. Trimming removed 1 base at V and 2 bases at J, with 11 bases between. CDR1 and CDR2 from the germline V gene are SGHTS and YDEGEE. CDR3 DNA sequence: TGTGCCAGCAGCTTGTCAGGGATCAACACAGATACGCAGTATTTT. Translated, it gives CASSLSGINTDTQYF. Looking up the rest from reference TRBV5-8 and TRBJ2-3 gives the full variable domain: EAGVTQSPTHLIKTRGQQATLRCSPISGHTSVYWYQQALGLGLQFLLWYDEGEERNRGNFPPRFSGRQFPNYSSELNVNALELEDSALYLCASSLSGINTDTQYFGPGTRLTVL.

The chain links TRBV9 to TRBJ2-1; 13 positions agree with TRBD2. The CDR3 totals 15 residues. The germline V gene encodes CDR1 SGDLS and CDR2 YYNGEE. V was clipped by 3 bases and J by 8 bases; unmatched bases: 5. The CDR3: CASSAGLAGTDEQFF. CDR3 bases: TGTGCCAGCAGCGCGGGACTAGCGGGAACAGATGAGCAGTTCTTC.

For this clone: Other nucleotide sequences from this sample produce the same CDR3. The chain has TRBV29-1 and TRBJ1-1; 9 nucleotides agree with TRBD1. The germline V gene has CDR1 SQVTM and CDR2 ANQGSEA. V lost 3 bases and J lost 4; bases outside the gene matches: 0. The CDR3 covers 12 residues. The CDR3 loop reads CSVETGGTEAFF. Written as DNA, the CDR3 is TGCAGCGTTGAGACAGGGGGCACTGAAGCTTTCTTT.

The chain employs TRBV5-4 and TRBJ1-4; no reliable D call. The ends were cut back, 0 bases at V and 7 bases at J, with 7 bases in the middle. This CDR3 comprises 13 residues. Germline V gene lookup returns CDR1 SGHNT and CDR2 YYREEE (reference sequence). The chain's CDR3 is CASSLGLGEKLFF. CDR3 in DNA: TGTGCCAGCAGCTTGGGCCTGGGTGAAAAACTGTTTTTT.

Details on this clone: Other DNA sequences of this sample code for an identical CDR3. This chain joins TRBV5-6 and TRBJ2-7; 7 nucleotides line up with TRBD1. Germline CDR1 is SGHDT and CDR2 is YYEEEE. Losses at the gene ends were 2 bases for V and 0 bases for J; bases not matched to a gene: 5. The CDR3 sequence is 15 residues long. The CDR3 sequence is CASSLGRGSSYEQYF. In DNA, the CDR3 is TGTGCCAGCAGCTTAGGCAGGGGGAGCTCCTACGAGCAGTACTTC.

This clone occurred a few times. The rearrangement links TRBV19 to TRBJ1-2; no definite D call. Trimming removed 5 bases at V and 6 bases at J, with 19 bases between. The CDR3 spans 15 residues. Germline V gene data show CDR1 as LNHDA and CDR2 as SQIVND (reference sequence). The CDR3, as DNA: TGTGCCAGTAGTCCCGGGGTGGGCAGCTCAAATGGCTACACCTTC. This translates into CASSPGVGSSNGYTF.

Only one count was recorded for this clone. The rearrangement joins TRBV7-9 to TRBJ1-4; weak D call: TRBD1 (5 bases). The CDR3 covers 15 residues. Germline V gives CDR1 SEHNR, CDR2 FQNEAQ (reference sequence). Trimming stripped 5 bases from V and 4 bases from J, with 14 bases between. CDR3 in amino acids: CASSPPQGYNEKLFF. CDR3 sequence (DNA): TGTGCCAGCAGCCCCCCGCAGGGCTATAATGAAAAACTGTTTTTT.

The chain recombines TRBV30 with TRBJ2-7; tentatively, D is TRBD2 (5 bases). The CDR3 has 15 residues. CDR1 and CDR2 from the germline V gene are GTSNPN and SVGIG (reference sequence). The ends were cut back, 3 bases at V and 3 bases at J, with 18 bases in the middle. The CDR3: CAWSADSSWSYEQYF. CDR3 DNA: TGTGCCTGGAGCGCGGACTCTTCTTGGAGCTACGAGCAGTACTTC.

This clone showed up just once. This chain joins TRBV30 and TRBJ1-1; tentative D call: TRBD1 (5 bases). V shed 5 bases and J shed 4 bases, with 17 bases lying between them. CDR3 length: 14 amino acids. Germline V CDR1 and CDR2: GTSNPN, SVGIG (reference sequence). The CDR3 sequence: CAWRPGDWATEAFF. CDR3 nucleotide sequence: TGTGCCTGGCGTCCGGGGGATTGGGCCACTGAAGCTTTCTTT.

The gene calls are TRBV14 and TRBJ2-2, with 9 bases aligning to TRBD2. CDR1 SGHDN and CDR2 FVKESK come from the germline V gene. The CDR3 length is 15 residues. V was pared by 6 bases and J by 10 bases, with 12 bases of the junction left unmatched. CDR3: CASRPGTSSLEELFF. The CDR3 coding sequence is TGTGCCAGCAGGCCCGGGACTAGCAGTCTCGAGGAGCTGTTTTTT.

V gene TRBV28 combines with J gene TRBJ2-3; D is perhaps TRBD2 (5 bases). V gave up 3 bases and J gave up 0 bases, with 7 bases separating them. The CDR3 runs 14 residues. From germline, CDR1 is MDHEN and CDR2 SYDVKM. CDR3 coding DNA: TGTGCCAGCAGTTTGAGGGTTAGCACAGATACGCAGTATTTT. Its protein is CASSLRVSTDTQYF.

The chain recombines TRBV7-9 with TRBJ2-3; D may be TRBD1 or TRBD2 (5 bases each). The CDR3 spans 15 residues. Germline CDR1 SEHNR, CDR2 FQNEAQ (reference sequence). V lost 0 bases to trimming and J lost 1 base, with 8 bases between them. The CDR3 DNA sequence: TGTGCCAGCAGCTTAGCGCAGGGACGCACAGATACGCAGTATTTT. It translates to CASSLAQGRTDTQYF.

To note about this clone: The same CDR3 is also encoded by other DNA sequences in this sample. Written as DNA, the CDR3 is TGTGCCAGCAGTTTAGGTAGGGGCGAGACCCAGTACTTC. It encodes CASSLGRGETQYF. The chain uses TRBV27 and TRBJ2-5; tentatively, D is TRBD1 (5 bases). The CDR3 sequence is 13 residues long. V was trimmed by 2 bases and J by 5 bases, leaving 9 bases between them. CDR1 is MNHEY and CDR2 is SMNVEV in the germline V gene (reference sequence).

The J gene is TRBJ2-4, the V gene TRBV30, with D possibly being TRBD1 or TRBD2 (6 bases each). Germline lookup yields CDR1 GTSNPN and CDR2 SVGIG (reference sequence). This CDR3 has 16 amino acids. Trimming removed 4 bases from V and 3 bases from J, with 19 bases in between. Here the CDR3 DNA reads TGTGCCTGGACCGGGGAGGTCGAGGGGGGCAAAAACATTCAGTACTTC. This encodes CAWTGEVEGGKNIQYF.